These 15 T cell receptor beta chains share one sample of origin, sequenced in a study of blood T cell repertoires in COVID-19 (dated by TCRdb to about 2020). The method behind the library was the immunoSEQ multiplex PCR assay. Imported from immuneACCESS, the table was reduced by TCRdb to in-frame sequences with V and J called. These copies leave out some clones; in studies compared against another copy, an unresolved V gene accounts for under half, and the cause of the remainder is not known. The sample contains 240,000 or so clones, around 81% of them found a single time. The top ten clonotypes cover roughly 7.4% of the sample. The sample taken for sequencing was peripheral blood. The receptors originated from a woman of 80 years or more with COVID-19, enrolled during active disease.

J is TRBJ2-7 and V is TRBV3-1 (or the pseudogene TRBV3-2), with TRBD2 matching over 11 bases. The CDR3 extends over 14 amino acids. CDR1 and CDR2 (germline): LGHDT, YNNKEL (reference sequence). V was clipped by 4 bases and J by 4 bases; unmatched bases: 3. This chain's CDR3 is CASSRLAGGYEQYF. DNA of the CDR3: TGTGCCAGCAGCCGGCTAGCGGGAGGTTACGAGCAGTACTTC.

The V and J genes are TRBV28 and TRBJ1-4; D is possibly TRBD1 (5 bases). CDR1 and CDR2 from the germline V gene are MDHEN and SYDVKM. The CDR3 totals 16 residues. With 1 base removed from V and 0 bases from J, the gap between germline ends came to 9 bases. CDR3 residues: CASSLLGGPTNEKLFF. The CDR3 bases are TGTGCCAGCAGTTTATTGGGGGGTCCAACTAATGAAAAACTGTTTTTT.

The gene calls are TRBV4-2 and TRBJ2-1; 9 nucleotides match TRBD2. Per germline, CDR1 LGHNA and CDR2 YNFKEQ. V was pared by 1 base and J by 5 bases, with 12 bases of the junction left unmatched. The CDR3 is 18 amino acids. The CDR3 DNA reads as TGTGCCAGCAGCCAAGTCACCAAACCGGGACTAGCCCACAATGAGCAGTTCTTC. This encodes CASSQVTKPGLAHNEQFF.

V gene TRBV6-2 or TRBV6-3 combines with J gene TRBJ2-3; 9 bases agree with TRBD2. The CDR3 is 12 amino acids. V lost 6 bases, J lost 9 bases, and 4 bases stayed unmatched. Germline lookup yields CDR1 MNHEY and CDR2 SVGEGT. CDR3 loop: CASSTTSGTQYF. In DNA form, the CDR3 reads TGTGCCAGCAGCACGACTAGCGGCACGCAGTATTTT.

The rearrangement joins TRBV7-9 to TRBJ1-1, with TRBD1 as a possible D gene (5 bases). The CDR3 is 15 residues long. Germline V CDR1 and CDR2: SEHNR, FQNEAQ (reference sequence). Trimming cost V 4 bases and J 4 bases, with 16 bases left between them. CDR3 loop: CASSSPGGSATEAFF. The CDR3 DNA follows: TGTGCCAGCAGCTCCCCGGGGGGAAGTGCCACTGAAGCTTTCTTT.

The chain combines TRBV4-3 with TRBJ2-7; 7 bases are shared with TRBD1. Trimming at V came to 1 base and at J to 2 bases, leaving 5 bases not matched to a gene. Per germline, CDR1 LGHNA and CDR2 YSLEER. This CDR3 contains 15 residues. The CDR3 is CASSQGPGQPYEQYF. The CDR3 DNA reads TGCGCCAGCAGCCAAGGGCCGGGACAGCCCTACGAGCAGTACTTC.

CDR3 DNA sequence: TGTGCCAGCAGCAACGACAGGGCGAATTCACCCCTCCACTTT. Encoded protein: CASSNDRANSPLHF. The genes are TRBV5-6 and TRBJ1-6, with 7 bases that match TRBD1. This CDR3 is built from 14 residues. Germline CDR1 is SGHDT and CDR2 is YYEEEE. J gave up 7 bases and V 4 bases, and 5 bases lay outside the gene matches.

This chain joins TRBV3-1 (or the pseudogene TRBV3-2) and TRBJ2-7; D is perhaps TRBD1 (6 bases). CDR1 and CDR2 (germline): LGHDT, YNNKEL (reference sequence). This CDR3 has 14 amino acids. V was cut by 4 bases and J by 3 bases, with 13 bases left in between. The CDR3 region is CASSPTTGFYEQYF. CDR3 in DNA: TGTGCCAGCAGCCCTACGACAGGTTTCTACGAGCAGTACTTC.

This clone was seen a few times. The chain is built from TRBV6-1 and TRBJ2-7, with D possibly TRBD1 on 6 matching bases. The V end was cut by 2 bases, the J end by 6 bases, with 17 bases between. Per the germline V gene, CDR1 is MNHNS and CDR2 is SASEGT. CDR3 length: 15 residues. The CDR3 DNA reads TGTGCCAGCAGTGAAAAAAGCAGGGGTTGGGCCGAGCAGTACTTC. This encodes CASSEKSRGWAEQYF.

This chain joins TRBV19 and TRBJ1-2, with 7 bases matching TRBD1. Per germline, CDR1 LNHDA and CDR2 SQIVND (reference sequence). This CDR3 comprises 16 residues. The V and J ends lost 6 bases and 3 bases, in that order; junction bases with no gene match: 13. The DNA of the CDR3 is TGTGCCAGTAGAGTGTATACCGGGACAGAGGACTATGGCTACACCTTC. Its protein product is CASRVYTGTEDYGYTF.

The V call is TRBV7-2, the J call TRBJ2-1, with D possibly being TRBD2 (7 bases). Deletions cut 11 bases from V and 12 bases from J, with 35 bases between. This CDR3 is 17 amino acids long. The germline gives CDR1 SGHTA, CDR2 FQGNSA. In nucleotides, the CDR3 is TGTGCCTCCCAACCCTGGCAGCAGAGTACAATGGGAGGGGGGCAGTTCTTC. It yields the protein CASQPWQQSTMGGGQFF. Together with reference TRBV7-2 and TRBJ2-1, the CDR3 gives the full variable domain: GAGVSQSPSNKVTEKGKDVELRCDPISGHTALYWYRQSLGQGLEFLIYFQGNSAPDKSGLPSDRFSAERTGGSVSTLTIQRTQQEDSAVYLCASQPWQQSTMGGGQFFGPGTRLTVL.

In the case of this clone: Other nucleotide sequences from this sample produce the same CDR3. The V gene is TRBV2, the J gene TRBJ2-3; tentative D call: TRBD2 (6 bases). Germline CDR1 reads SNHLY; CDR2 reads FYNNEI. V was cut by 3 bases and J by 5 bases, with 6 bases left in between. The CDR3 totals 12 residues. CDR3 nucleotide sequence: TGTGCCAGCAGTGAGCGGGGAGATACGCAGTATTTT. Its translation: CASSERGDTQYF.

The chain has TRBV2 and TRBJ1-2; D not certain. This CDR3 region has 14 residues. The germline V gene has CDR1 SNHLY and CDR2 FYNNEI. V was cut by 4 bases and J by 0 bases, with 9 bases left in between. CDR3 loop: CASSAIEANYGYTF. The CDR3 bases are TGTGCCAGCAGTGCAATTGAGGCTAACTATGGCTACACCTTC.

This clone was observed a handful of times. The V gene is TRBV29-1, the J gene TRBJ2-7; no reliable D call. CDR3 length equals 10 residues. V was clipped by 7 bases and J by 4 bases, with 8 bases between them. The germline V gene has CDR1 SQVTM and CDR2 ANQGSEA. The CDR3 sequence: CSETRYEQYF. The CDR3 DNA sequence: TGCAGCGAGACTCGTTACGAGCAGTACTTC.

This chain links TRBV5-1 with TRBJ1-1, with D perhaps TRBD1 (6 bases). The CDR3 has 14 amino acids. V lost 4 bases and J lost 1, with 11 bases in between. Germline lookup yields CDR1 SGHRS and CDR2 YFSETQ. The CDR3 sequence: CASSPIRGNTEAFF. In DNA form, the CDR3 reads TGCGCCAGCAGCCCCATCAGGGGGAACACTGAAGCTTTCTTT.